A selection of T cell receptor beta chains follows, all from one sample in a study of beta chain features in type 1 diabetes. Profiling relied on immunoSEQ multiplex PCR, and the TCRdb table lists in-frame clones only, not all of them. Among tens of thousands of clones, 35% to 50% were seen once, and the ten largest hold roughly 1.5%. The specimen was Tregs from blood. These receptors were collected from a man younger than 45 with type 1 diabetes. The CDR3 runs from the conserved cysteine through the conserved F or W. Each record gives: clone size, J gene, D gene, V gene, CDR3 DNA, CDR3 protein. A D gene is named only where the DNA matches it firmly. A row's size may be missing; if present it is once, few, many or a size class.

. | TRBJ2-7 | . | TRBV7-2 | TGTGCCAGCAGCTTAGCGGGAGGACCACGTGAGCAGTACTTC | CASSLAGGPREQYF
. | TRBJ1-1 | . | TRBV7-9 | TGTGCCAGCAGCTTTTACGGTTCCTTCTCTGAAGCTTTCTTT | CASSFYGSFSEAFF
. | TRBJ2-3 | . | TRBV7-3 | TGTGCCAGCAGCTCTTGGAGGGAGGATACGCAGTATTTT | CASSSWREDTQYF
. | TRBJ2-5 | TRBD1 | TRBV19 | TGTGCCAGTTCGACAGGGAAAGAGACCCAGTACTTC | CASSTGKETQYF
few | TRBJ2-1 | TRBD2 | TRBV5-6 | TGTGCCAGCAGCCCCCGACTAGCGGGAGGTCTCCCCAATGAGCAGTTCTTC | CASSPRLAGGLPNEQFF
. | TRBJ1-2 | TRBD1 | TRBV5-1 | TGCGCCAGCAGCCTTCAACCGGGACAGTCAAACTATGGCTACACCTTC | CASSLQPGQSNYGYTF
. | TRBJ1-2 | . | TRBV11-2 | TGTGCCAGCAGCTTAGTTGGCAGGGAGGCTTACTATGGCTACACCTTC | CASSLVGREAYYGYTF
. | TRBJ1-2 | . | TRBV6-5 | TGTGCCAGCAGTTACGGGGGACAACCATATGGCTACACCTTC | CASSYGGQPYGYTF
. | TRBJ2-3 | . | TRBV5-1 | TGCGCCAGCAGCCCCGGGGTGACCACAGATACGCAGTATTTT | CASSPGVTTDTQYF
. | TRBJ2-1 | . | TRBV5-1 | TGCGCCAGCAGCTTGGATCCAGACGGGAGTTTGTACAATGGGCAGTTCTTC | CASSLDPDGSLYNGQFF
. | TRBJ2-5 | . | TRBV18 | TGTGCCAGCTCACTCCGGGACACAAAAGAGGCCCAGTACTTC | CASSLRDTKEAQYF
. | TRBJ2-2 | . | TRBV7-8 | TGTGCCAGCAGCTTAAGAGGACAGCGCACCGGGGAGCTGTTTTTT | CASSLRGQRTGELFF
few | TRBJ2-7 | TRBD2 | TRBV7-3 | TGTGCCAGCAGCAACTGGGGACTAGCGCGAAGGGAGCAGTACTTC | CASSNWGLARREQYF
few | TRBJ2-3 | TRBD2 | TRBV5-1 | TGCGCCAGCAGCTTGGGACTAGCGGGAGGGGATACGCAGTATTTT | CASSLGLAGGDTQYF
. | TRBJ2-3 | TRBD1 | TRBV5-1 | TGCGCCAGCAGCTTGGCTGGACAGGGGGGAGCAGATACGCAGTATTTT | CASSLAGQGGADTQYF
. | TRBJ2-5 | TRBD1 | TRBV28 | TGTGCCAGCAGTTTCCGGTACGCCGGGACAGGGTCGGAGACCCAGTACTTC | CASSFRYAGTGSETQYF
. | TRBJ2-3 | . | TRBV7-2 | TGTGCCAGCAGCTTATTGAGGAGCGGGAGCACAGATACGCAGTATTTT | CASSLLRSGSTDTQYF
. | TRBJ1-1 | TRBD1 | TRBV18 | TGTGCCAGCTCACCACCGTTCGGACAGGGGACTGAAGCTTTCTTT | CASSPPFGQGTEAFF
. | TRBJ2-7 | . | TRBV7-9 | TGTGCCAGCAGCTTAGTCCAGGGGTTCGGCGGCGAGCAGTACTTC | CASSLVQGFGGEQYF
. | TRBJ2-7 | . | TRBV29-1 | TGCAGCGTTAGTTCGACCCAGGGAATCGAGCAGTACTTC | CSVSSTQGIEQYF
. | TRBJ1-4 | . | TRBV5-6 | TGTGCCAGCAGCTGGCGGGTCAATGAAAAACTGTTTTTT | CASSWRVNEKLFF
few | TRBJ2-3 | TRBD1 | TRBV7-7 | TGTGCCAGCAGCTTAAACAGGGGGCAAGATACGCAGTATTTT | CASSLNRGQDTQYF
few | TRBJ2-1 | TRBD2 | TRBV28 | TGTGCCAGCAGTCCCCTCGGGACTAGCTACAATGAGCAGTTCTTC | CASSPLGTSYNEQFF
. | TRBJ2-5 | . | TRBV12-5 | TGTGCTAGTGGTTCGGACAGATGGGAGACCCAGTACTTC | CASGSDRWETQYF
. | TRBJ1-1 | . | TRBV30 | TGTGCCTGGAGTCGGGGGTGCACTGAAGCTTTCTTT | CAWSRGCTEAFF
few | TRBJ1-2 | . | TRBV18 | TGTGCCAGCTCATCCCGACTAGAACGAGGCTACACCTTC | CASSSRLERGYTF
. | TRBJ1-6 | . | TRBV28 | TGTGCCAGCAAACTCGGAGGATTTACAAGCTCCTATAATTCACCCCTCCACTTT | CASKLGGFTSSYNSPLHF
. | TRBJ1-1 | . | TRBV4-2 | TGTGCCAGCAGCCAATCGGGGGGGATGTCGGCTTTCTTT | CASSQSGGMSAFF
. | TRBJ1-2 | TRBD1 | TRBV28 | TGTGCCAGCAGTGAGTACAGGGGGAGCGGCTACACCTTC | CASSEYRGSGYTF
. | TRBJ2-7 | TRBD2 | TRBV7-8 | TGTGCCAGCAGCTGGCGACTAGCGGCGAGCGAGCAGTACTTC | CASSWRLAASEQYF
few | TRBJ2-1 | TRBD2 | TRBV5-1 | TGCGCCAGCAGCCCGTCGGGAGGAACCTACAATGAGCAGTTCTTC | CASSPSGGTYNEQFF